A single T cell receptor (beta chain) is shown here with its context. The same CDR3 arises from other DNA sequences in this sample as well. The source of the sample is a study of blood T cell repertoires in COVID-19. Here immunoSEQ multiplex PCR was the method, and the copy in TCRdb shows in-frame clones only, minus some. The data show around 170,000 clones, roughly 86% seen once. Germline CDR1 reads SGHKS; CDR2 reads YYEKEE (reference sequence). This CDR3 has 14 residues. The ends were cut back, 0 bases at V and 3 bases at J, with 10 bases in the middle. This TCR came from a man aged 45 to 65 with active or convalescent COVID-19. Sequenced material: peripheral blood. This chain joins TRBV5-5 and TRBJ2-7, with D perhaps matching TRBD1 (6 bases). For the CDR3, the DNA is TGTGCCAGCAGCTTGGGACAGGTCGACTACGAGCAGTACTTC. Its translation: CASSLGQVDYEQYF.